This T cell receptor (beta chain) was observed in a study of blood T cell repertoires in COVID-19. Method: immunoSEQ multiplex PCR; TCRdb's copy keeps in-frame clones and lacks some. The sample has approximately 230,000 clones; roughly 90% are singletons. Trimming removed 1 base from V and 4 bases from J, with 3 bases in between. This CDR3 has 12 amino acids. Looked up from germline, CDR1 is SGHNT and CDR2 is YENEEA. This clone was seen a handful of times. Material for sequencing was peripheral blood. The TCR comes from a woman aged 40 to 49 who had recovered from COVID-19. The rearrangement joins TRBV11-3 to TRBJ2-3; no clear D. The CDR3 DNA is TGTGCCAGCAGCTTAGTCTCAGATACGCAGTATTTT. Its translation is CASSLVSDTQYF.